A selection of T cell receptor beta chains follows, all from one sample in a study of blood T cell repertoires in COVID-19. The data were produced by immunoSEQ multiplex PCR, yet TCRdb's version contains in-frame clones alone and is incomplete. The sample yields approximately 280,000 clones, about 89% seen once. The sequencing sample was made of peripheral blood. These receptors were collected from a woman aged 60-75 years with acute or convalescent COVID-19. Each CDR3 is given with its conserved first and last residue. Each record gives: V gene, clone size, CDR3 protein. Some rows mark clone size as missing; the rest say once, few, many or name a class of expanded clone.

V gene: TRBV19; clone size: .; CDR3 protein: CASSISGVRDRGVF
V gene: TRBV7-8; clone size: .; CDR3 protein: CASSALGEDGQPQHF
V gene: TRBV4-1; clone size: .; CDR3 protein: CASSQVVGSSYNSPLHF
V gene: TRBV4-1; clone size: few; CDR3 protein: CASSQVEGSGELFF
V gene: TRBV5-1; clone size: .; CDR3 protein: CASSFAASGDTGELFF
V gene: TRBV28; clone size: .; CDR3 protein: CASNSGKDTQYF
V gene: TRBV14; clone size: .; CDR3 protein: CASSLRTGGPGELFF
V gene: TRBV12-3/TRBV12-4; clone size: .; CDR3 protein: CASSLRGNTEAFF
V gene: TRBV5-1; clone size: once; CDR3 protein: CASSPGLITYEQYF
V gene: TRBV4-1; clone size: few; CDR3 protein: CASSQGATEAFF
V gene: TRBV27; clone size: .; CDR3 protein: CASSRQFSSYNSPLHF
V gene: TRBV4-1; clone size: .; CDR3 protein: CASSPQTGGVSPLHF
V gene: TRBV5-4; clone size: .; CDR3 protein: CASSLRGGVGDTQYF
V gene: TRBV24-1; clone size: .; CDR3 protein: CATSDPAGGITDTQYF
V gene: TRBV5-1; clone size: once; CDR3 protein: CASSLATGRYSPLHF
V gene: TRBV7-9; clone size: .; CDR3 protein: CASSYGTIEAFF
V gene: TRBV7-2; clone size: .; CDR3 protein: CASSGTGVAYNEQFF
V gene: TRBV9; clone size: .; CDR3 protein: CASTRTGTAGELFF
V gene: TRBV7-9; clone size: .; CDR3 protein: CASSLAEGSPLHF
V gene: TRBV7-9; clone size: many; CDR3 protein: CASSLRSAEAFF
V gene: TRBV19; clone size: .; CDR3 protein: CASSIYREERQPQHF
V gene: TRBV7-2; clone size: .; CDR3 protein: CASSPVTGRRNTIYF
V gene: TRBV28; clone size: .; CDR3 protein: CASRMPGNNSPLHF
V gene: TRBV9; clone size: .; CDR3 protein: CASSVGQGASGANVLTF
V gene: TRBV28; clone size: .; CDR3 protein: CASDHGQGVETQYF
V gene: TRBV9; clone size: .; CDR3 protein: CASSVVGGEQYF
V gene: TRBV5-4; clone size: .; CDR3 protein: CATYDRRDSLYGYTF
V gene: TRBV6-5; clone size: .; CDR3 protein: CASDSYSNQPQHF
V gene: TRBV19; clone size: few; CDR3 protein: CASSRGLGETQYF
V gene: TRBV7-2; clone size: few; CDR3 protein: CASSLVGRGRSPLHF
V gene: TRBV19; clone size: once; CDR3 protein: CASSAGQGARVNGYTF
V gene: TRBV19; clone size: once; CDR3 protein: CASTQSTGERETQYF
V gene: TRBV5-6; clone size: .; CDR3 protein: CASSSSSYEQYF
V gene: TRBV11-3; clone size: .; CDR3 protein: CASSPQGTSSGELFF
V gene: TRBV29-1; clone size: .; CDR3 protein: CSEHRGNTDTQYF
V gene: TRBV28; clone size: .; CDR3 protein: CASSRSHVRAGNSPLHF
V gene: TRBV18; clone size: .; CDR3 protein: CASSPSPYEQYF
V gene: TRBV5-6; clone size: .; CDR3 protein: CASSAGGQPQHF
V gene: TRBV5-1; clone size: .; CDR3 protein: CASSLAQGNTEAFF
V gene: TRBV6-2/TRBV6-3; clone size: .; CDR3 protein: CASSFTGGETQYF
V gene: TRBV7-2; clone size: .; CDR3 protein: CASPDRAYYGYTF